This is a list of T cell receptor beta chains from one sample in a study of Ad26.COV2.S vaccination and SARS-CoV-2 variants. Sequencing was performed with immunoSEQ multiplex PCR; in TCRdb, only in-frame clones are kept and a portion is missing. Of fewer than 900,000 clones in the sample, roughly nine tenths are singletons; the top ten hold nearly 1.5%. Sequences were derived from peripheral blood, sampled in a trial of Ad26.COV2.S vaccine versus placebo. The receptors were sampled from a person between 18 and 60 years old who received the Ad26.COV2.S COVID-19 vaccine or a placebo. Both conserved end residues are part of each CDR3. Fields, in order: J gene, clone size, V gene, D gene, CDR3 protein, CDR3 DNA. A D gene is named only where the DNA matches it firmly. Only some rows state a clone size, as once, few, many or a class for expanded clones.

TRBJ2-7	-	TRBV9	-	CASTRKPATYEQYF	TGTGCCAGCACCCGTAAACCGGCTACCTACGAGCAGTACTTC
TRBJ1-5	once	TRBV12-3/TRBV12-4	-	CASSSQGSPQHF	TGTGCCAGCAGTTCGCAGGGGTCACCCCAGCATTTT
TRBJ2-3	-	TRBV7-2	TRBD2	CASSLPLTSGGFRDTQYF	TGTGCCAGCAGCTTACCCCTGACTAGCGGGGGGTTTAGAGATACGCAGTATTTT
TRBJ2-3	-	TRBV6-5	-	CASSSTGDTQYF	TGTGCCAGCAGTTCGACAGGAGATACGCAGTATTTT
TRBJ2-7	-	TRBV7-6	TRBD1	CASSLAQIRQGAYEQYF	TGTGCCAGCAGCTTAGCGCAGATTCGACAGGGGGCATACGAGCAGTACTTC
TRBJ2-2	-	TRBV9	-	CASSVVAGGSGELFF	TGTGCCAGCAGCGTAGTGGCGGGTGGATCCGGGGAGCTGTTTTTT
TRBJ2-7	few	TRBV7-2	TRBD2	CASSLARGLAGYEQYF	TGTGCCAGCAGCTTAGCGCGAGGACTAGCGGGGTACGAGCAGTACTTC
TRBJ2-1	-	TRBV5-1	-	CASSFNSYNEQFF	TGCGCCAGCAGCTTTAACTCCTACAATGAGCAGTTCTTC
TRBJ2-7	-	TRBV10-2	-	CASSLGGRTYEQYF	TGCGCCAGCAGTCTCGGAGGGAGAACCTACGAGCAGTACTTC
TRBJ2-4	-	TRBV10-3	-	CAISDGPIAKNIQYF	TGTGCCATCAGTGACGGACCGATAGCCAAAAACATTCAGTACTTC
TRBJ1-2	once	TRBV18	-	CASSRTLSGGLLKDGYTF	TGTGCCAGCTCACGAACCCTTAGCGGGGGGCTCCTCAAGGATGGCTACACCTTC
TRBJ2-1	-	TRBV24-1	-	CATSDQYNEQFF	TGTGCCACCAGTGATCAGTACAATGAGCAGTTCTTC
TRBJ2-1	-	TRBV5-4	-	CASSRASPGRNNEQFF	TGTGCCAGCAGCCGAGCTAGTCCGGGACGGAACAATGAGCAGTTCTTC
TRBJ2-2	-	TRBV7-3	-	CASSPRMRELFF	TGTGCCAGCAGCCCTAGGATGCGGGAGCTGTTTTTT
TRBJ1-1	-	TRBV7-8	-	CASRRVNTEAFF	TGTGCCAGCAGAAGAGTGAACACTGAAGCTTTCTTT
TRBJ2-1	once	TRBV5-1	TRBD1	CASSLGQGANEQFF	TGCGCCAGCAGCTTGGGACAGGGGGCGAATGAGCAGTTCTTC
TRBJ2-7	-	TRBV10-1	TRBD2	CASSDLAGGTYEQYF	TGCGCCAGCAGTGACCTAGCGGGAGGGACCTACGAGCAGTACTTC
TRBJ1-1	-	TRBV13	TRBD1	CASSQDRGQLAEAFF	TGTGCCAGCAGCCAGGACAGGGGGCAGTTAGCTGAAGCTTTCTTT
TRBJ1-6	few	TRBV5-6	-	CASSLRAGDSPLHF	TGTGCCAGCAGCTTAAGGGCAGGGGATTCACCCCTCCACTTT
TRBJ2-5	-	TRBV10-3	TRBD2	CAIRGPGEGETQYF	TGTGCCATCCGGGGTCCGGGGGAGGGGGAGACCCAGTACTTC
TRBJ2-7	-	TRBV11-2	TRBD2	CASSLESGRAAYEQYF	TGTGCCAGCAGCTTAGAGAGCGGGAGGGCCGCTTACGAGCAGTACTTC
TRBJ1-6	-	TRBV7-6	-	CASSLGTGSPLHF	TGTGCCAGCAGCTTAGGGACGGGATCACCCCTCCACTTT
TRBJ2-5	-	TRBV6-2/TRBV6-3	TRBD1	CASSGTGGEETQYF	TGTGCCAGCAGTGGGACAGGGGGCGAAGAGACCCAGTACTTC
TRBJ2-7	-	TRBV19	TRBD1	CASSPAYDRDLAYEQYF	TGTGCCAGTAGTCCGGCCTACGACAGGGATCTTGCCTACGAGCAGTACTTC
TRBJ1-2	-	TRBV9	-	CASSVEPGAASNYGYTF	TGTGCCAGCAGCGTAGAACCGGGGGCGGCGTCTAACTATGGCTACACCTTC
TRBJ2-7	-	TRBV11-2	TRBD2	CASSLGTLAGIYEQYF	TGTGCCAGCAGCTTAGGAACACTAGCGGGAATCTACGAGCAGTACTTC
TRBJ2-2	-	TRBV18	-	CASSPSGGSTGELFF	TGTGCCAGCTCACCTAGCGGTGGTTCGACCGGGGAGCTGTTTTTT
TRBJ1-5	-	TRBV30	-	CAWSVQGNQPQHF	TGTGCCTGGAGTGTACAGGGCAATCAGCCCCAGCATTTT
TRBJ2-7	-	TRBV14	-	CASSHGSYEQYF	TGTGCCAGCAGCCATGGCAGCTACGAGCAGTACTTC
TRBJ1-1	many	TRBV24-1	TRBD1	CATSEHPARGRLLSTEAFF	TGTGCCACCAGTGAACACCCAGCCAGGGGGCGCTTGTTATCGACTGAAGCTTTCTTT
TRBJ2-1	-	TRBV7-9	TRBD2	CASSLVGGLAGGNEQFF	TGTGCCAGCAGCTTAGTGGGGGGGCTAGCGGGAGGAAATGAGCAGTTCTTC
TRBJ2-7	-	TRBV12-5	-	CASGLLSYEQYF	TGTGCTAGTGGTTTGCTATCCTACGAGCAGTACTTC
TRBJ2-1	-	TRBV9	-	CASSVEAGRNEQFF	TGTGCCAGCAGCGTAGAGGCAGGGCGGAATGAGCAGTTCTTC
TRBJ1-5	-	TRBV7-6	TRBD1	CASSLGGNRGNQPQHF	TGTGCCAGCAGCTTAGGGGGAAACAGGGGTAATCAGCCCCAGCATTTT
TRBJ2-7	-	TRBV28	TRBD1	CASSFPQGAYEQYF	TGTGCCAGCAGTTTCCCCCAGGGGGCCTACGAGCAGTACTTC
TRBJ1-4	-	TRBV7-2	TRBD1	CASSLEGANEKLFF	TGTGCCAGCAGCTTAGAGGGGGCGAATGAAAAACTGTTTTTT
TRBJ2-1	-	TRBV2	-	CASSEGGGAAYNEQFF	TGTGCCAGCAGTGAGGGTGGAGGGGCGGCCTACAATGAGCAGTTCTTC
TRBJ2-7	-	TRBV6-5	TRBD2	CASSLAGGPLEQYF	TGTGCCAGCAGTTTAGCGGGAGGGCCGTTGGAGCAGTACTTC
TRBJ1-1	-	TRBV6-6	-	CASRPRVLNTEAFF	TGTGCCAGCAGACCTAGGGTTTTGAACACTGAAGCTTTCTTT
TRBJ1-1	-	TRBV5-1	-	CASSFGWNTEAFF	TGCGCCAGCAGCTTCGGGTGGAACACTGAAGCTTTCTTT
TRBJ1-1	once	TRBV5-1	TRBD1	CASSLEGTGVTEAFF	TGCGCCAGCAGCTTGGAGGGGACAGGTGTTACTGAAGCTTTCTTT
TRBJ2-2	-	TRBV9	-	CASSVMAGTSTGELFF	TGTGCCAGCAGCGTAATGGCGGGGACGAGCACCGGGGAGCTGTTTTTT
TRBJ2-7	-	TRBV7-6	-	CASSLDQGGSYEQYF	TGTGCCAGCAGCTTAGATCAGGGGGGAAGCTACGAGCAGTACTTC
TRBJ2-7	-	TRBV30	-	CAWNPGLISEQYF	TGTGCCTGGAACCCCGGGTTAATCAGCGAGCAGTACTTC
TRBJ2-1	-	TRBV7-9	-	CASSLQVYEQFF	TGTGCCAGCAGCTTACAGGTCTATGAGCAGTTCTTC
TRBJ2-7	-	TRBV6-6	-	CASSYQVLGQGSEQYF	TGTGCCAGCAGTTACCAAGTTTTAGGGCAGGGGTCCGAGCAGTACTTC
TRBJ2-7	once	TRBV2	-	CASSDRVSSYEQYF	TGTGCCAGCAGTGACAGGGTCAGCTCCTACGAGCAGTACTTC
TRBJ2-7	-	TRBV2	TRBD1	CASSSGQGSSYEQYF	TGTGCCAGCAGCTCAGGACAGGGATCCTCCTACGAGCAGTACTTC